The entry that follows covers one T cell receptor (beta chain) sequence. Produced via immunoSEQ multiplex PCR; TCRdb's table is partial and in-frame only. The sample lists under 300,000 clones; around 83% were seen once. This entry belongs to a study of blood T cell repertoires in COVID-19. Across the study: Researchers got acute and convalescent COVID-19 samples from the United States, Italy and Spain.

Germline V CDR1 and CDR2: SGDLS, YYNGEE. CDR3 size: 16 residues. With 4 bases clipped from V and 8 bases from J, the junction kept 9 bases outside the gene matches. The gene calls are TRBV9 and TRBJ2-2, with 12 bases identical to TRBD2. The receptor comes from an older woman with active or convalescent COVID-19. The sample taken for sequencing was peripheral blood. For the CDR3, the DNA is TGTGCCAGCAGCCCTCTAGCGGGGGGGAAGAGAGGGGAGCTGTTTTTT. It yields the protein CASSPLAGGKRGELFF. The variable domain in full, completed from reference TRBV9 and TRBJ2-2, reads DSGVTQTPKHLITATGQRVTLRCSPRSGDLSVYWYQQSLDQGLQFLIQYYNGEERAKGNILERFSAQQFPDLHSELNLSSLELGDSALYFCASSPLAGGKRGELFFGEGSRLTVL.